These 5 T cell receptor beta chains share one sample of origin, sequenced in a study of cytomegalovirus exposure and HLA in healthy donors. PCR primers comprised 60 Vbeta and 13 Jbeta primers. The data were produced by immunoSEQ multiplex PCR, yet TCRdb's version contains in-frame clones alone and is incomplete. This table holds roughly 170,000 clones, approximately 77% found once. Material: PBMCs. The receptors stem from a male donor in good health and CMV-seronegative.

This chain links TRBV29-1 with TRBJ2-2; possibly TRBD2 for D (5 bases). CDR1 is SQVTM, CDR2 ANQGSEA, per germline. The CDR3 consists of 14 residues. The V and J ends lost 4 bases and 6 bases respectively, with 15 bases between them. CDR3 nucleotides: TGCAGCGTTGGTCGCCGGATGGAGGCCGGGGAGCTGTTTTTT. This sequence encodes CSVGRRMEAGELFF.

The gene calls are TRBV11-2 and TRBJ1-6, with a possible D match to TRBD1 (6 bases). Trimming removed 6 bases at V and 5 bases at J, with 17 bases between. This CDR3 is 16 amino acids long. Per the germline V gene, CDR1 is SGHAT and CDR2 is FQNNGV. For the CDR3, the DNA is TGTGCCAGCAGGGACAGCCGTAGAGGGGATAATTCACCCCTCCACTTT. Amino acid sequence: CASRDSRRGDNSPLHF.

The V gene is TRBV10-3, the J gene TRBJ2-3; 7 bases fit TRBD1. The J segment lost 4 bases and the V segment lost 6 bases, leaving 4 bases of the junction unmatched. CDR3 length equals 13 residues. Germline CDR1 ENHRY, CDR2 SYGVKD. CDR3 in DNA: TGTGCCATCAGACAGGGGACGCCAGATACGCAGTATTTT. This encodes CAIRQGTPDTQYF.

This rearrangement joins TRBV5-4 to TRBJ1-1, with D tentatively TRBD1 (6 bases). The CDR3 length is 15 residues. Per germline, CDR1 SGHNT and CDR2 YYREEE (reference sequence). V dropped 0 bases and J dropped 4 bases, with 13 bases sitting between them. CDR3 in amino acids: CASSLASGQSTEAFF. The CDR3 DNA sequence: TGTGCCAGCAGCTTGGCCTCTGGACAGTCCACTGAAGCTTTCTTT.

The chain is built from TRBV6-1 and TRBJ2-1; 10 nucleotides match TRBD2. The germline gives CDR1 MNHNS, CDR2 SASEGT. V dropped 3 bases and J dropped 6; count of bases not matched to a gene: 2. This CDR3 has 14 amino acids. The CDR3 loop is CASSDSGGANEQFF. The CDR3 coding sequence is TGTGCCAGCAGTGACAGCGGGGGGGCCAATGAGCAGTTCTTC.